The text below deals with one T cell receptor (beta chain). What it binds is unknown. It was with a sample-barcoded 5' primer and a J-beta primer mix that a second PCR of roughly 7 to 11 cycles was run. Per-sample output comprised a minimum of 2.5 million paired-end reads containing CDR3. One entry per CDR3 protein, called by TCRdb with MiXCR from the 5' RACE reads. The data hold 1.5 million to 2 million distinct CDR3 sequences, with 34% observed a single time. This sample was taken from a study of blood T cells in healthy people across ages. Broader study findings: Donor CMV infection status was unknown, possibly confounding age-related changes in expanded clonotypes.

Sequencing was done on a sample of blood. The TCR originated in a woman in her thirties in good health.

CDR3 nucleotides: TGTGCCAGCAGCGGGGGACAGGGGTCATACGGGGAGCTGTTTTTT. Translated, it gives CASSGGQGSYGELFF. The chain couples TRBV7-2 to TRBJ2-2; 10 nucleotides agree with TRBD1. There are 15 residues in the CDR3. Germline assignment: CDR1 SGHTA and CDR2 FQGNSA. Trimming took 5 bases from V and 7 from J; bases not matched to a gene: 7.